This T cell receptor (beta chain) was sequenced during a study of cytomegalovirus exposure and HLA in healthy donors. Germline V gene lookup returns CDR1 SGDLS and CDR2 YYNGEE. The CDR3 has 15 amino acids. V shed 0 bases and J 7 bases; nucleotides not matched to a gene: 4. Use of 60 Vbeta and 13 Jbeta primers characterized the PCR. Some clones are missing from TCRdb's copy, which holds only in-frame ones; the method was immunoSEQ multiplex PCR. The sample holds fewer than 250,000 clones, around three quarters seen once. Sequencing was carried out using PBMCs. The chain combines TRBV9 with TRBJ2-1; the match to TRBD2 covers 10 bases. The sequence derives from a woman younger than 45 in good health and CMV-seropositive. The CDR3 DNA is TGTGCCAGCAGCGTAGAGGGACTAGCGAGAAATGAGCAGTTCTTC. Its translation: CASSVEGLARNEQFF. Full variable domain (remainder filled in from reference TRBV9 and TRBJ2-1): DSGVTQTPKHLITATGQRVTLRCSPRSGDLSVYWYQQSLDQGLQFLIQYYNGEERAKGNILERFSAQQFPDLHSELNLSSLELGDSALYFCASSVEGLARNEQFFGPGTRLTVL.